These 16 T cell receptor beta chains were all obtained from the same sample, sequenced in a study of identical twins. TCRdb re-analysed the 5' RACE reads in MiXCR, keeping a single row per CDR3 protein. The repertoire holds 700,000 or so distinct CDR3 sequences, with 8.6% as singletons. The sample was also linked to a second study, of yellow fever vaccine responses in identical twins.

Sequences were obtained from PBMCs. All receptors come from a young woman in good health.

The chain is built from TRBV29-1 and TRBJ2-1; D gene unclear. Germline V CDR1 and CDR2: SQVTM, ANQGSEA. Trimming stripped 7 bases from V and 4 bases from J, with 8 bases between. CDR3 length equals 11 residues. CDR3 nucleotides: TGCAGCGGGGGATTATACAATGAGCAGTTCTTC. It encodes CSGGLYNEQFF.

This clonotype was picked up many times. The chain links TRBV5-5 to TRBJ2-2, with a weak D call TRBD1 (6 bases). The CDR3 is made up of 17 amino acids. Germline V gene data show CDR1 as SGHKS and CDR2 as YYEKEE (reference sequence). V was shortened by 1 base and J by 4 bases, with 17 bases between the two germline ends. CDR3 amino acids: CASSLSKLQGITGELFF. CDR3 bases: TGTGCCAGCAGCTTGTCTAAGTTACAGGGCATCACCGGGGAGCTGTTTTTT.

This clonotype has more than one count but fewer than ten. This sequence joins TRBV7-9 and TRBJ2-7; D may match TRBD1 or TRBD2 (6 bases each). CDR3 length: 12 residues. V lost 9 bases, J lost 5 bases, and 14 bases lay in between. The germline V gene has CDR1 SEHNR and CDR2 FQNEAQ (reference sequence). CDR3 in DNA: TGTGCCAGTGGAGGGGGGTATAACGAGCAGTACTTC. Translating it yields CASGGGYNEQYF.

The chain links TRBV14 to TRBJ2-3; the match to TRBD1 covers 8 bases. V dropped 2 bases and J dropped 6; count of bases not matched to a gene: 10. The CDR3 loop spans 16 amino acids. Germline CDR1 is SGHDN and CDR2 is FVKESK. As DNA, the CDR3 is TGTGCCAGCAGCCAAAGTGGCAGGGGGCGCATGGATACGCAGTATTTT. Amino acid sequence: CASSQSGRGRMDTQYF.

This clonotype was found many times. The J gene is TRBJ2-5, the V gene TRBV4-3, with 11 bases matching TRBD2. The germline V gene has CDR1 LGHNA and CDR2 YSLEER. The trim removed 1 base at V and 4 bases at J, leaving 14 bases unmatched. The CDR3 totals 19 residues. Here the CDR3 reads CASSQAASGTSGGRETQYF. CDR3 sequence (DNA): TGCGCCAGCAGCCAAGCAGCCTCCGGGACTAGCGGAGGGCGAGAGACCCAGTACTTC.

This clonotype has only a few counts. The chain carries TRBV24-1 and TRBJ2-7; maybe TRBD2 (6 bases). V gave up 4 bases and J gave up 2 bases, with 11 bases separating them. CDR1 is KGHDR and CDR2 is SFDVKD in the germline V gene. The CDR3 is 14 amino acids. In DNA, the CDR3 is TGTGCCACCAGTGAGACCGGGACTGCCTACGAGCAGTACTTC. Its translation is CATSETGTAYEQYF.

V gene TRBV27 combines with J gene TRBJ2-1, with 11 bases lining up with TRBD2. This CDR3 has 18 amino acids. The J segment lost 7 bases and the V segment lost 6 bases, leaving 17 bases of the junction unmatched. Germline loops: CDR1 MNHEY, CDR2 SMNVEV (reference sequence). The DNA for the CDR3 is TGTGCCAGCAGCCCCCCTAACTCGGGACTAGCGGTACGTAATGAGCAGTTCTTC. It yields the protein CASSPPNSGLAVRNEQFF.

This clonotype was counted at least ten times. The chain couples TRBV9 to TRBJ2-3, with D maybe TRBD2 (6 bases). Per the germline V gene, CDR1 is SGDLS and CDR2 is YYNGEE. This CDR3 region has 15 residues. Trimming took 0 bases from V and 2 from J, leaving 10 bases between them. CDR3 coding DNA: TGTGCCAGCAGCGTAGTCGGCGGGGACACAGATACGCAGTATTTT. Translated: CASSVVGGDTDTQYF. Full variable domain (rest looked up from reference TRBV9 and TRBJ2-3): DSGVTQTPKHLITATGQRVTLRCSPRSGDLSVYWYQQSLDQGLQFLIQYYNGEERAKGNILERFSAQQFPDLHSELNLSSLELGDSALYFCASSVVGGDTDTQYFGPGTRLTVL.

The sample holds a few counts of this clonotype. The genes are TRBV4-2 and TRBJ2-3; 12 bases are shared with TRBD2. Germline CDR1 reads LGHNA; CDR2 reads YNFKEQ. The CDR3 consists of 19 residues. V dropped 4 bases and J dropped 4; count of bases not matched to a gene: 15. CDR3 region: CASSPGGLAGGPVPDTQYF. The CDR3 DNA reads TGTGCCAGCAGCCCAGGCGGGCTAGCGGGAGGGCCAGTCCCAGATACGCAGTATTTT.

This clonotype has only a few counts. The rearrangement uses TRBV10-2 and TRBJ2-7; D gene unclear. Germline V gives CDR1 WSHSY, CDR2 SAAADI. This CDR3 is built from 13 residues. The V and J ends lost 10 bases and 2 bases respectively, with 15 bases between them. Here the CDR3 reads CATRAQPAYEQYF. The CDR3 nucleotides are TGCGCCACCCGGGCCCAGCCGGCCTACGAGCAGTACTTC.

In nucleotides, the CDR3 is TGCAGCGTTGCTTGGCCGCTGGGTCAAGAGACCCAGTACTTC. It translates to CSVAWPLGQETQYF. The gene calls are TRBV29-1 and TRBJ2-5; D remains unclear. V lost 4 bases and J lost 2, with 14 bases in between. The germline V gene has CDR1 SQVTM and CDR2 ANQGSEA. The CDR3 sequence is 14 residues long.

This clonotype was counted at least ten times. V and J are TRBV13 and TRBJ2-3; D unresolved. V was shortened by 5 bases and J by 2 bases, with 8 bases between the two germline ends. The CDR3 totals 13 residues. Germline CDR1 and CDR2: PRHDT and FYEKMQ (reference sequence). CDR3 region: CASSLRATDTQYF. CDR3 nucleotide sequence: TGTGCCAGCAGCCTAAGGGCCACAGATACGCAGTATTTT. The full variable domain, its missing parts supplied by reference TRBV13 and TRBJ2-3, is AAGVIQSPRHLIKEKRETATLKCYPIPRHDTVYWYQQGPGQDPQFLISFYEKMQSDKGSIPDRFSAQQFSDYHSELNMSSLELGDSALYFCASSLRATDTQYFGPGTRLTVL.

This clonotype was detected only a few times. The chain recombines TRBV20-1 with TRBJ2-1, with D possibly TRBD2 on 5 matching bases. V shed 1 base and J shed 7 bases, with 8 bases lying between them. The germline CDR1 and CDR2 sequences are DFQATT and SNEGSKA (reference sequence). The CDR3 runs to 12 residues. The CDR3 bases are TGCAGTGCTAGAGGGAGGTGGAATGAGCAGTTCTTC. Translated: CSARGRWNEQFF.

This clonotype was found many times. V usage is TRBV6-5 and J usage is TRBJ2-3; TRBD1 agrees at 12 bases. Germline CDR1 reads MNHEY; CDR2 reads SVGAGI. Unmatched junction bases numbered 7, after V lost 4 bases and J lost 8 bases. There are 15 residues in the CDR3. The chain's CDR3 is CASSSGTGGSLTQYF. As DNA, the CDR3 is TGTGCCAGCAGTTCTGGGACAGGGGGCTCTCTTACGCAGTATTTT.

The rearrangement links TRBV2 to TRBJ2-7; D gene ambiguous. With 7 bases removed from V and 1 base from J, the gap between germline ends came to 14 bases. The CDR3 runs to 14 residues. Germline lookup yields CDR1 SNHLY and CDR2 FYNNEI. This CDR3 reads CASTTETGSYEQYF. CDR3 sequence (DNA): TGTGCCAGCACAACCGAGACCGGGTCCTACGAGCAGTACTTC.

This clonotype was picked up a small number of times. The chain couples TRBV7-6 to TRBJ2-5; no definite D call. The CDR3 covers 15 residues. Deletions cut 1 base from V and 2 bases from J, with 11 bases between. Germline V gives CDR1 SGHVS, CDR2 FNYEAQ. CDR3 DNA: TGTGCCAGCAGCTTAGAGGGAACAGTTCAAGAGACCCAGTACTTC. This translates into CASSLEGTVQETQYF.